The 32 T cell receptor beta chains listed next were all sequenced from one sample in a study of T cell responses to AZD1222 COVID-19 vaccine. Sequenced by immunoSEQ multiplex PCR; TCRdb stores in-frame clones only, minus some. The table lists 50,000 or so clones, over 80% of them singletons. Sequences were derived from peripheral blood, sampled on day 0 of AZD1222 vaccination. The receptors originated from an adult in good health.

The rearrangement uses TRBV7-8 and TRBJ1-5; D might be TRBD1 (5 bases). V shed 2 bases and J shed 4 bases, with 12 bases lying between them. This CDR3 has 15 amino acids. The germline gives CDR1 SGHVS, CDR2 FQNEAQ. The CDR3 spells CASSLSEGSNQPQHF. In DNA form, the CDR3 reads TGTGCCAGCAGCTTATCTGAGGGGTCGAATCAGCCCCAGCATTTT.

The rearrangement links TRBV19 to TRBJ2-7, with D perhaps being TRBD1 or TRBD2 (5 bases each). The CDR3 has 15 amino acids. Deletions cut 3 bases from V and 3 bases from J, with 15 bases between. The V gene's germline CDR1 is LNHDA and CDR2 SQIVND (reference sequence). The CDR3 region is CASSIPGRNVYEQYF. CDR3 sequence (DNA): TGTGCCAGTAGTATTCCGGGACGCAACGTCTACGAGCAGTACTTC.

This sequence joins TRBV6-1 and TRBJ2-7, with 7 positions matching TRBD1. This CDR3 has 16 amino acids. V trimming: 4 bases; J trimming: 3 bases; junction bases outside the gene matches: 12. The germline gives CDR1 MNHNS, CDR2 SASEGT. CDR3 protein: CASSGAPDRVYYEQYF. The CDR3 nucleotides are TGTGCCAGCAGTGGAGCCCCAGACAGGGTTTACTACGAGCAGTACTTC.

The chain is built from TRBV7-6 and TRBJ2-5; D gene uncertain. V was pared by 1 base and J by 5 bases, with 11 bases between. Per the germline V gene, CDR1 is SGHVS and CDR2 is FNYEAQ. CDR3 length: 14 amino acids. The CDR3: CASSLVGFRETQYF. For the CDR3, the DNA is TGTGCCAGCAGCTTAGTCGGGTTCAGGGAGACCCAGTACTTC.

This CDR3 is CSVARDGNYGYTF. The CDR3 nucleotides read TGCAGCGTGGCCCGGGACGGAAACTATGGCTACACCTTC. The chain joins TRBV29-1 to TRBJ1-2; the D gene is possibly TRBD1 (5 bases). There are 13 residues in the CDR3. CDR1 is SQVTM and CDR2 is ANQGSEA in the germline V gene. With 6 bases removed from V and 2 bases from J, the gap between germline ends came to 13 bases.

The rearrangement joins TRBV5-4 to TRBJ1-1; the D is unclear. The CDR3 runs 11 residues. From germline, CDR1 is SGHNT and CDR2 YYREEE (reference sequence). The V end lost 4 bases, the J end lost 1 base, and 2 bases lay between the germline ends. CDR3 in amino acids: CASSENTEAFF. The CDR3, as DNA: TGTGCCAGCAGCGAGAACACTGAAGCTTTCTTT.

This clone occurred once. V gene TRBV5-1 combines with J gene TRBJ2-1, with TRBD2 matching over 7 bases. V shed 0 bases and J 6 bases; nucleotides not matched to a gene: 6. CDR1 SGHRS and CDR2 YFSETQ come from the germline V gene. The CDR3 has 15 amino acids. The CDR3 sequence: CASSLAAGAGNEQFF. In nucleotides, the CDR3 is TGCGCCAGCAGCTTGGCGGCGGGAGCTGGCAATGAGCAGTTCTTC. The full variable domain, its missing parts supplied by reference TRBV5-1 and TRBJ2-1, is KAGVTQTPRYLIKTRGQQVTLSCSPISGHRSVSWYQQTPGQGLQFLFEYFSETQRNKGNFPGRFSGRQFSNSRSEMNVSTLELGDSALYLCASSLAAGAGNEQFFGPGTRLTVL.

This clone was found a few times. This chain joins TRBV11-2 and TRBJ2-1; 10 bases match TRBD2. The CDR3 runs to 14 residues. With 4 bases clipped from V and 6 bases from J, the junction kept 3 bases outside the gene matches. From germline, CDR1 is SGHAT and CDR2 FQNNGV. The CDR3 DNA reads TGTGCCAGCAGCTGGGCTAGCGGGGGCAATGAGCAGTTCTTC. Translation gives CASSWASGGNEQFF.

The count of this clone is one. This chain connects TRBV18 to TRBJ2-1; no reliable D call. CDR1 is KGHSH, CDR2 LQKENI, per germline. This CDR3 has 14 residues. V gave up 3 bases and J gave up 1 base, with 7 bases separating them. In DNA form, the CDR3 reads TGTGCCAGCTCACCGGAGAGGTCCTACAATGAGCAGTTCTTC. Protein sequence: CASSPERSYNEQFF.

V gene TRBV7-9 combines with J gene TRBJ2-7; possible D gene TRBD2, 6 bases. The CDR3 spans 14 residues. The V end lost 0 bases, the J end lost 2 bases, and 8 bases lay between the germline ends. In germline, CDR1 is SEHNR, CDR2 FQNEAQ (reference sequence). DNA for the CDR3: TGTGCCAGCAGCTTAGCGGGGGGTGCCTACGAGCAGTACTTC. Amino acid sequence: CASSLAGGAYEQYF.

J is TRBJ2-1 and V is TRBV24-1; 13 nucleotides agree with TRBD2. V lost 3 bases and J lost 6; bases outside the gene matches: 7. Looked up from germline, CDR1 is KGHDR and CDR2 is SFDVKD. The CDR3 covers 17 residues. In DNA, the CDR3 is TGTGCCACCAGTGATCTACGGACTAGCGGGAGCCCCAATGAGCAGTTCTTC. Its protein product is CATSDLRTSGSPNEQFF.

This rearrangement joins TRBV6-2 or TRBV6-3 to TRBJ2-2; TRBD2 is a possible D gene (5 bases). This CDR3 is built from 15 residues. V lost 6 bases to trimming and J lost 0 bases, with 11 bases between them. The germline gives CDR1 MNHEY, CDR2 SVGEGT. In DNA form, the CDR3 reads TGTGCCAGCAGCATTACTAGTCCGAACACCGGGGAGCTGTTTTTT. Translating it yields CASSITSPNTGELFF.

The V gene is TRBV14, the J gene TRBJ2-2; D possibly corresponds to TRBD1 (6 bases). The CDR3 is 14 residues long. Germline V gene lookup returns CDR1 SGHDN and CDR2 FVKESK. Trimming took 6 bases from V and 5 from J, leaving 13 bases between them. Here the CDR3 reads CASRSGAPTGELFF. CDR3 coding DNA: TGTGCCAGCAGATCAGGGGCGCCGACCGGGGAGCTGTTTTTT.

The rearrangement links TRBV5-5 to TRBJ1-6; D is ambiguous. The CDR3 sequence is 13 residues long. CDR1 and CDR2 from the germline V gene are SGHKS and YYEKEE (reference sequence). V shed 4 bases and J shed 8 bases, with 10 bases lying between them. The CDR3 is CASSLDPDSPLHF. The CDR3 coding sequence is TGTGCCAGCAGCCTTGACCCCGATTCACCCCTCCACTTT.

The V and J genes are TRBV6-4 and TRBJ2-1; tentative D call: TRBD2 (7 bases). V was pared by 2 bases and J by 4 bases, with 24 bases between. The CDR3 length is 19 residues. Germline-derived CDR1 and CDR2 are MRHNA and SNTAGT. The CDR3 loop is CASSDHSGMLGGPYNEQFF. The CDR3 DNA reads TGTGCCAGCAGTGACCATTCAGGGATGCTGGGGGGGCCATACAATGAGCAGTTCTTC.

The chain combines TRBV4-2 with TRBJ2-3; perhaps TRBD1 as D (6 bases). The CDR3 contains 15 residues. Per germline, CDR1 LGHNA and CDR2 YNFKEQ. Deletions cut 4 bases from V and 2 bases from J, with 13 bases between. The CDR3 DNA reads TGTGCCAGCAGCCTTCAGGGGCTCCCCACAGATACGCAGTATTTT. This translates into CASSLQGLPTDTQYF.

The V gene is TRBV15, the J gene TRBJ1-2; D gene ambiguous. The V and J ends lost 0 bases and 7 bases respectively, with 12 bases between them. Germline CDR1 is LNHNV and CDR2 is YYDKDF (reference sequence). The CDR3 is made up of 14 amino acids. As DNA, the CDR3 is TGTGCCACCAGCAGAGATCTCTCCGGGGTTGGCTACACCTTC. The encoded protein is CATSRDLSGVGYTF.

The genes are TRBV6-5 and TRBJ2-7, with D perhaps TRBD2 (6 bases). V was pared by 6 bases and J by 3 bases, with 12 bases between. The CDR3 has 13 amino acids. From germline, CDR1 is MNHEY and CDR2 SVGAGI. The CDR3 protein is CASSRDLRYEQYF. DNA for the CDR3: TGTGCCAGCAGCAGGGACTTGCGCTACGAGCAGTACTTC.

The CDR3 here is CSVGQLNQPQHF. The CDR3 DNA is TGCAGCGTTGGACAGCTCAATCAGCCCCAGCATTTT. This chain links TRBV29-1 with TRBJ1-5, with a tentative D call TRBD1 (5 bases). Trimming took off 4 bases at V and 3 bases at J, with 7 bases between the two ends. The CDR3 has 12 amino acids. Germline lookup yields CDR1 SQVTM and CDR2 ANQGSEA. Variable domain in full (rest from reference TRBV29-1 and TRBJ1-5): SAVISQKPSRDICQRGTSLTIQCQVDSQVTMMFWYRQQPGQSLTLIATANQGSEATYESGFVIDKFPISRPNLTFSTLTVSNMSPEDSSIYLCSVGQLNQPQHFGDGTRLSIL.

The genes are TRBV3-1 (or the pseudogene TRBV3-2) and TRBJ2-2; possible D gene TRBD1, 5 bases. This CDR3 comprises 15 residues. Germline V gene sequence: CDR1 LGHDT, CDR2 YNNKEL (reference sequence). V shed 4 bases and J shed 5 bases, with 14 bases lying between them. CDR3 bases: TGTGCCAGCAGCCTTTCGCAGGGCGGTACCGGGGAGCTGTTTTTT. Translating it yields CASSLSQGGTGELFF.

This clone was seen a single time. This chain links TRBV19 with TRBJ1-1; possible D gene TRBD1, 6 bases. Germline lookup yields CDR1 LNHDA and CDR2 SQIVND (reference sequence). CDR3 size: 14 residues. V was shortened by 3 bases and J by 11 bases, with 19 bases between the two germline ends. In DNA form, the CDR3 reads TGTGCCAGTAGTATGTCTCAGGGGCTACAGCGGGCTTTCTTT. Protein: CASSMSQGLQRAFF.

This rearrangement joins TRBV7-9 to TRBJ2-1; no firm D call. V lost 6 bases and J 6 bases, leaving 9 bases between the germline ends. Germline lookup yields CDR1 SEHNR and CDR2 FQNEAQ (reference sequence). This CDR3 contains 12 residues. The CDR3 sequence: CASSTPGNEQFF. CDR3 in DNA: TGTGCCAGCAGTACACCGGGCAATGAGCAGTTCTTC.

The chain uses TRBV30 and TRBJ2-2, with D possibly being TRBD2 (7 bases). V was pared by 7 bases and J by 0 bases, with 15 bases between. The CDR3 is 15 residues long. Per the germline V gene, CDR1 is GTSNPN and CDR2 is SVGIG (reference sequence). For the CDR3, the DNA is TGTGCCTCGGGGCGGGGGCCAACGAACACCGGGGAGCTGTTTTTT. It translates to CASGRGPTNTGELFF.

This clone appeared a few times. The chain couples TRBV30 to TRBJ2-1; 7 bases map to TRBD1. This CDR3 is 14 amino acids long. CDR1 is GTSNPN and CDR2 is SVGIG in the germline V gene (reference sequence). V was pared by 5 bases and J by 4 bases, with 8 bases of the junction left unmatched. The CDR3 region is CAWATGTVYNEQFF. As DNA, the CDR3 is TGTGCCTGGGCCACCGGGACAGTGTACAATGAGCAGTTCTTC.

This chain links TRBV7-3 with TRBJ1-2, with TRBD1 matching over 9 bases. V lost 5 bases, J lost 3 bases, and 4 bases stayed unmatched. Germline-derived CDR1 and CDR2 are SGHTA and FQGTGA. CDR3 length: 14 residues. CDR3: CASSRQGGHYGYTF. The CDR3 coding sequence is TGTGCCAGCAGCCGACAGGGGGGACACTATGGCTACACCTTC.

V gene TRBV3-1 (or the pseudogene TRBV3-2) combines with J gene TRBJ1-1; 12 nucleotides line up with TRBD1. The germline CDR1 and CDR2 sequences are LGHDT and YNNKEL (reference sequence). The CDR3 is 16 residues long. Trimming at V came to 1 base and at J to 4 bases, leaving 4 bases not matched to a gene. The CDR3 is CASSQGGQGASTEAFF. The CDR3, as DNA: TGTGCCAGCAGCCAAGGGGGACAGGGGGCGAGCACTGAAGCTTTCTTT.

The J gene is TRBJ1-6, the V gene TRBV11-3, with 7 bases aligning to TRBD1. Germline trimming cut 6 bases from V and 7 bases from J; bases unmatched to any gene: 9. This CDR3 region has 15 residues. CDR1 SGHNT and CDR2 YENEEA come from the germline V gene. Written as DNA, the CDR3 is TGTGCCAGCAGGAAAACCGGGACAGTGAATTCACCCCTCCACTTT. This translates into CASRKTGTVNSPLHF.

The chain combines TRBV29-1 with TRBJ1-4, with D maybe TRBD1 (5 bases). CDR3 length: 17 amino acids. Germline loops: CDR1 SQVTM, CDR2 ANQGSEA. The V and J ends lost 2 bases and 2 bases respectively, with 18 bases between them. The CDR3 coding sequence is TGCAGCGTTGAATTGTTTGGAGGGGCAAAGACTAATGAAAAACTGTTTTTT. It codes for CSVELFGGAKTNEKLFF. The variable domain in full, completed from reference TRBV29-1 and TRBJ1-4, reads SAVISQKPSRDICQRGTSLTIQCQVDSQVTMMFWYRQQPGQSLTLIATANQGSEATYESGFVIDKFPISRPNLTFSTLTVSNMSPEDSSIYLCSVELFGGAKTNEKLFFGSGTQLSVL.

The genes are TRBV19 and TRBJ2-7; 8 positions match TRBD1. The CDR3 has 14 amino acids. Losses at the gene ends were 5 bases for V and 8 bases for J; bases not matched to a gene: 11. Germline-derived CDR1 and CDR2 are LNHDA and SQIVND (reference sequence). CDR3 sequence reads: CASSSGDRKVQQYF. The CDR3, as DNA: TGTGCCAGTAGTTCCGGGGACAGGAAGGTCCAGCAGTACTTC. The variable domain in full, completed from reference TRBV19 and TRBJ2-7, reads DGGITQSPKYLFRKEGQNVTLSCEQNLNHDAMYWYRQDPGQGLRLIYYSQIVNDFQKGDIAEGYSVSREKKESFPLTVTSAQKNPTAFYLCASSSGDRKVQQYFGPGTRLTVT.

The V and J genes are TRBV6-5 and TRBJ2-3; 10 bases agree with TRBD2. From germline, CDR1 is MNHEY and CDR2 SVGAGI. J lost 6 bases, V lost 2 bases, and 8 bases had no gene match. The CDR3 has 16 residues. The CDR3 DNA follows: TGTGCCAGCAGTTACGGACTAGCGGATTCAATGGATACGCAGTATTTT. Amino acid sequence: CASSYGLADSMDTQYF.

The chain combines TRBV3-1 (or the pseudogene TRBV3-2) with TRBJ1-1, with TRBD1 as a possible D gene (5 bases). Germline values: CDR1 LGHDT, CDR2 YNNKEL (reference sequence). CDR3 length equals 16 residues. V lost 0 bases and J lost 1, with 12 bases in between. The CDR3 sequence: CASSQEGVRPNTEAFF. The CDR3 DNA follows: TGTGCCAGCAGCCAAGAAGGGGTCAGGCCGAACACTGAAGCTTTCTTT.

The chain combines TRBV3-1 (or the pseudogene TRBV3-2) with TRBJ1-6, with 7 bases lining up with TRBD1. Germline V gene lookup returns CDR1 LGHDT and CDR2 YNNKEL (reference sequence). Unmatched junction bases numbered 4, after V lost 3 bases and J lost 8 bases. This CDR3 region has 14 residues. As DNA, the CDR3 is TGTGCCAGCAGCCACCGGGACAGTCATTCACCCCTCCACTTT. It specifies CASSHRDSHSPLHF.